This T cell receptor beta chain was found in a study of blood T cell repertoires in COVID-19 (dated by TCRdb to the early 2020s). Regarding the complete study: Samples from collaborators originated in the United States, Italy and Spain and spanned both the acute and convalescent phases of COVID-19. The prospective study material was composed of cDNA or gDNA derived from T cells, B-cell-depleted T cells, or PBMCs. A freely available public database, intended as a resource for researchers studying the immune response to SARS-CoV-2, is where the repertoires were released. Samples were obtained from the ongoing ImmuneRACE study (first 160 participants) and from 1,254 subjects provided by 6 global collaborators. Where HLA class I and class II types were available, the types were taken from metadata supplied by the sample provider, not from assay-based typing. A de-identified subject ID, COVID-19 status, age in years and sex were almost always included in the sample metadata. Deeply sampled blood TCRbeta repertoires from subjects exposed to, actively infected with, or recovered from COVID-19 were included in the dataset. General study outcomes and caveats: Clinical and demographic metadata were provided uncurated, with the amount varying by source and participant.

Collaborating institutions collected whole blood in K2EDTA tubes following their own protocols. Collaborator samples were shipped for TCRbeta analysis as frozen whole blood, isolated PBMCs, or DNA extracted from either sample type. Spanning cysteine to phenylalanine, the CDR3 consists of 15 amino acids. Only the CDR3 DNA is retained, 45 bases long and in frame from the first base. From a lookup of the germline V gene, CDR1 and CDR2 are MNHEY and SVGAGI. Unmatched junction bases come to 5, with V trimmed by 4 bases and J by 5 bases. TCRbeta CDR3 regions were amplified from genomic DNA by means of the immunoSEQ Assay, a bias-controlled multiplex PCR. In the authors' own workflow: The number of nucleated cells in each sample was estimated by amplification of reference gene primers within the assay. Sequence reads were collapsed and filtered to measure the absolute abundance of every unique TCRbeta CDR3 rearrangement. Productive Simpson clonality was computed per sample as the square root of Simpson's diversity index over productive rearrangements. The table was pulled from immuneACCESS by TCRdb, which kept in-frame rearrangements only. Such tables lose some clones; where checked, under half of the loss comes from unresolved V genes, and the rest has no known cause. The DNA gave D and trimming, while V, J and clone size come from that table. A total of about 280,000 clones appear in this sample, around 85% of them only once. The ten largest make up 5.1% of the sample.

About this clone itself: Its antigen remains unidentified. Per-base qualities were not stored, and no clone one base away is much larger.

The sequencing input was peripheral blood. The receptor's source is a man aged 50 to 59 with active or convalescent COVID-19. The chain was built from TRBV6-5 and TRBJ2-1, and TRBD2 aligns with 10 junction nucleotides. The CDR3 protein: CASSLSGRGNNEQFF. The nucleotide sequence reads as follows: TGTGCCAGCAGTTTAAGCGGGAGGGGCAACAATGAGCAGTTCTTC.